What follows describes a single T cell receptor beta chain. These data belong to a study of blood T cell repertoires in COVID-19. Produced via immunoSEQ multiplex PCR; TCRdb's table is partial and in-frame only. The sample holds approximately 93,000 clones, 86% seen once. CDR3 size: 15 residues. Germline lookup yields CDR1 MNHEY and CDR2 SVGEGT. Trimming took 3 bases from V and 8 from J, leaving 17 bases between them. Sequenced: peripheral blood. The V and J genes are TRBV6-2 or TRBV6-3 and TRBJ2-1; TRBD1 is a possible D gene (6 bases). This sequence was found in a man aged 45-60 years with active or convalescent COVID-19. The CDR3 DNA reads as TGTGCCAGCAGTTATAATTCCCAGGGGTGGGATGAGCAGTTCTTC. Its protein is CASSYNSQGWDEQFF.